Presented here are 5 T cell receptor beta chains from one specimen sequenced in a study of blood T cell repertoires in COVID-19. The data were produced by immunoSEQ multiplex PCR, yet TCRdb's version contains in-frame clones alone and is incomplete. The sample carries around 94,000 clones, just under 85% recorded once. Sequenced input: peripheral blood. Receptor source: a man between 45 and 60 years old with acute or convalescent COVID-19.

The chain has TRBV2 and TRBJ2-5; a weak D match, TRBD2 (5 bases). The V gene's germline CDR1 is SNHLY and CDR2 FYNNEI. Trimming removed 10 bases at V and 4 bases at J, with 16 bases between. This CDR3 has 13 amino acids. The CDR3, as DNA: TGTGCCATCCAACCGGGCGAGGGAGAGACCCAGTACTTC. Translated: CAIQPGEGETQYF. Full variable domain (missing parts from reference TRBV2 and TRBJ2-5): EPEVTQTPSHQVTQMGQEVILRCVPISNHLYFYWYRQILGQKVEFLVSFYNNEISEKSEIFDDQFSVERPDGSNFTLKIRSTKLEDSAMYFCAIQPGEGETQYFGPGTRLLVL.

CDR3 sequence (DNA): TGTGCCAGCAGCTTTGCGGGGGGGACCTCGGGTGGCTACACCTTC. This gives the protein CASSFAGGTSGGYTF. This chain connects TRBV7-9 to TRBJ1-2; weak D call: TRBD1 (5 bases). V dropped 3 bases and J dropped 7 bases, with 18 bases sitting between them. Germline CDR1 reads SEHNR; CDR2 reads FQNEAQ (reference sequence). The CDR3 is 15 amino acids.

The rearrangement uses TRBV6-6 and TRBJ2-7; TRBD2 matches 7 bases. The J segment lost 3 bases and the V segment lost 4 bases, leaving 9 bases of the junction unmatched. Germline V CDR1 and CDR2: MNHNY, SVGAGI (reference sequence). This CDR3 contains 15 residues. This chain's CDR3 is CASSWRASGNYEQYF. In DNA form, the CDR3 reads TGTGCCAGCAGTTGGAGGGCTAGCGGAAACTACGAGCAGTACTTC.

The chain uses TRBV18 and TRBJ1-2, with a tentative D call TRBD1 (5 bases). Trimming pared 2 bases from V and 4 bases from J, leaving 17 bases between. The CDR3 has 16 residues. CDR1 and CDR2 from the germline V gene are KGHSH and LQKENI. CDR3 nucleotides: TGTGCCAGCTCACCAAGACGGGAGACAGTAGGCTATGGCTACACCTTC. This codes for CASSPRRETVGYGYTF.

This rearrangement joins TRBV28 to TRBJ1-6; D uncertain. The germline gives CDR1 MDHEN, CDR2 SYDVKM. The ends were cut back, 3 bases at V and 4 bases at J, with 13 bases in the middle. The CDR3 runs 16 residues. CDR3 amino acids: CASSLYSQSYNSPLHF. In DNA, the CDR3 is TGTGCCAGCAGTTTGTACAGTCAGTCTTATAATTCACCCCTCCACTTT. Combining the CDR3 with reference TRBV28 and TRBJ1-6 gives the whole variable domain DVKVTQSSRYLVKRTGEKVFLECVQDMDHENMFWYRQDPGLGLRLIYFSYDVKMKEKGDIPEGYSVSREKKERFSLILESASTNQTSMYLCASSLYSQSYNSPLHFGNGTRLTVT.